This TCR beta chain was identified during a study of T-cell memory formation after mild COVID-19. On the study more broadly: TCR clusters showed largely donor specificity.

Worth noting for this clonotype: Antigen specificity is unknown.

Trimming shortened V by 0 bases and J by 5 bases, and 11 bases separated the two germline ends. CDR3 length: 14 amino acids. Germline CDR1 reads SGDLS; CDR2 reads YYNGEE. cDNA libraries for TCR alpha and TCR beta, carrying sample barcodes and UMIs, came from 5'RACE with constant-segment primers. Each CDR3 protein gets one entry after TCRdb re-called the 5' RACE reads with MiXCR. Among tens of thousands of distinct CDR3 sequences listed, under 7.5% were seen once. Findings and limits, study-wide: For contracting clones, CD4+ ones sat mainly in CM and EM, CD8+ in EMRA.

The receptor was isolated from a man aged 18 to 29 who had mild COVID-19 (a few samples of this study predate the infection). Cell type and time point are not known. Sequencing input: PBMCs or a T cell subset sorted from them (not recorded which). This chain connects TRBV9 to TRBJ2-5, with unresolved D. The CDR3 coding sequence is TGTGCCAGCAGCGTAGATTTGGGTTGGGAGACCCAGTACTTC. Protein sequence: CASSVDLGWETQYF.